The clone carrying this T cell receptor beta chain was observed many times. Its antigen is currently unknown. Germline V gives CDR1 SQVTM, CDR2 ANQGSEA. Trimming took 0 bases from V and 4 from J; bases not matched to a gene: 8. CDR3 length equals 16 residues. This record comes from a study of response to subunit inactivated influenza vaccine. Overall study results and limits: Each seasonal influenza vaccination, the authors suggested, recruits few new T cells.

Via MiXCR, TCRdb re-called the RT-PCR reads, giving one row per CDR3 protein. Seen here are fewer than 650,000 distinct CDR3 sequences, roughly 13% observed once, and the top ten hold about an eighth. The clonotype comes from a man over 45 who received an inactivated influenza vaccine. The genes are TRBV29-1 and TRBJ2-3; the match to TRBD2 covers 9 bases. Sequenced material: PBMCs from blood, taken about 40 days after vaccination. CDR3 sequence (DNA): TGCAGCGTTGAAGACCAAGCGGGGGGTTTGGCAGATACGCAGTATTTT. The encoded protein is CSVEDQAGGLADTQYF.